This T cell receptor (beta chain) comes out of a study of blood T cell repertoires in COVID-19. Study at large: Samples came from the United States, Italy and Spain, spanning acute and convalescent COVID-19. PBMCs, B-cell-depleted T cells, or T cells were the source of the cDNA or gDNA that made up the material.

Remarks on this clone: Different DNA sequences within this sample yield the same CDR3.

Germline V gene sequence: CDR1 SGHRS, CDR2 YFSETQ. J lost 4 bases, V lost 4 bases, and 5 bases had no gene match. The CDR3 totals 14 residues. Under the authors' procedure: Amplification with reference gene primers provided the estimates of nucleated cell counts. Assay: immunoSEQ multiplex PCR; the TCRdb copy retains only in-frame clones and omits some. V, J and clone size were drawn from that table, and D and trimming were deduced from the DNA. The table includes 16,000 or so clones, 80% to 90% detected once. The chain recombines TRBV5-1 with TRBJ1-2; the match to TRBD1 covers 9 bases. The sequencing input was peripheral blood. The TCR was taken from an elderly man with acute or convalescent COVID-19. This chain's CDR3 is CASSLGTGTYGYTF. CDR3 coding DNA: TGCGCCAGCAGCCTAGGGACAGGGACCTATGGCTACACCTTC.